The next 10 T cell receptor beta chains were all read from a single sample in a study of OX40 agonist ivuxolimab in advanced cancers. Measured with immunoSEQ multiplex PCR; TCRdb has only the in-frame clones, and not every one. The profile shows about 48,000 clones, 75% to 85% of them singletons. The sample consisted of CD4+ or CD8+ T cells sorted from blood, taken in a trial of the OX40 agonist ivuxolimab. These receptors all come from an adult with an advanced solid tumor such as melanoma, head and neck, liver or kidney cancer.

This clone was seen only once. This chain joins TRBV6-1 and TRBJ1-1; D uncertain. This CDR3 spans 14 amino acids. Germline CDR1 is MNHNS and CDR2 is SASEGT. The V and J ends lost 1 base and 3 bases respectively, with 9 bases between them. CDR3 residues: CASSEGAGYTEAFF. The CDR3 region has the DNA TGTGCCAGCAGTGAAGGGGCTGGGTACACTGAAGCTTTCTTT.

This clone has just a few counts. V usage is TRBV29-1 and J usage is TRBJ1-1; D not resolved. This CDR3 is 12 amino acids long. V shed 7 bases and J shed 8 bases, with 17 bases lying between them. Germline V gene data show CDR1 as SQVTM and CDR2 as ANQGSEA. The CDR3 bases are TGCAGCGCTATGGCGTCCGGACCGGAAGCTTTCTTT. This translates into CSAMASGPEAFF.

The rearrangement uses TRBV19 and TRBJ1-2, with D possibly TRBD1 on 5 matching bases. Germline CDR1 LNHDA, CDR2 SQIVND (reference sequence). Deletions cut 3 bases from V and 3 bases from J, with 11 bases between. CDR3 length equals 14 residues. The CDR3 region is CASSMPGTDYGYTF. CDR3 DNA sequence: TGTGCCAGTAGTATGCCTGGGACGGACTATGGCTACACCTTC. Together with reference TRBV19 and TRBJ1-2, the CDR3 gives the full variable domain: DGGITQSPKYLFRKEGQNVTLSCEQNLNHDAMYWYRQDPGQGLRLIYYSQIVNDFQKGDIAEGYSVSREKKESFPLTVTSAQKNPTAFYLCASSMPGTDYGYTFGSGTRLTVV.

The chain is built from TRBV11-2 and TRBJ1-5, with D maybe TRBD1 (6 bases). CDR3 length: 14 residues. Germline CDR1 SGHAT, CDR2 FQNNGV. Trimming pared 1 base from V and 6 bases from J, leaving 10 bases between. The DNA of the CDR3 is TGTGCCAGCAGCTTAGCGGGGGGCAGTCAGCCCCAGCATTTT. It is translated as CASSLAGGSQPQHF. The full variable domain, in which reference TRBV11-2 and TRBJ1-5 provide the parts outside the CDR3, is EAGVAQSPRYKIIEKRQSVAFWCNPISGHATLYWYQQILGQGPKLLIQFQNNGVVDDSQLPKDRFSAERLKGVDSTLKIQPAKLEDSAVYLCASSLAGGSQPQHFGDGTRLSIL.

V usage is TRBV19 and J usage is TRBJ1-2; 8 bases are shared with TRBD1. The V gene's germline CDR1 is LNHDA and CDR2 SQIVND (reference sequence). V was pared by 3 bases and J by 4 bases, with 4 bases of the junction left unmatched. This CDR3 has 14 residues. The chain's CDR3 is CASSIDRGPYGYTF. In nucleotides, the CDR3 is TGTGCCAGTAGTATTGACAGGGGCCCCTATGGCTACACCTTC.

The CDR3 DNA sequence: TGTGCCAGCTCGTGGGGCCTAGCGGGCACAGATACGCAGTATTTT. Its protein is CASSWGLAGTDTQYF. The rearrangement joins TRBV2 to TRBJ2-3; the match to TRBD2 covers 7 bases. J was trimmed by 1 base and V by 8 bases; bases with no gene match: 9. The CDR3 consists of 15 residues. Germline CDR1 and CDR2: SNHLY and FYNNEI.

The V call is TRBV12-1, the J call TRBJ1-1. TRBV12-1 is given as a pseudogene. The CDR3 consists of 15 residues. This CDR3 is CASSFRSAMNTEAFF. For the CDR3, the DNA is TGTGCCAGCAGCTTTCGGTCGGCCATGAACACTGAAGCTTTCTTT.

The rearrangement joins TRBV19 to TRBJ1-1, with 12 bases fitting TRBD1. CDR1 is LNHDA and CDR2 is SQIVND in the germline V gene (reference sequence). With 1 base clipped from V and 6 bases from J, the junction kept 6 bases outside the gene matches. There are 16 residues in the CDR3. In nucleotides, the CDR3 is TGTGCCAGTAGTATAGTTGGCCGGGACAGGGGGCCTGAAGCTTTCTTT. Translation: CASSIVGRDRGPEAFF.

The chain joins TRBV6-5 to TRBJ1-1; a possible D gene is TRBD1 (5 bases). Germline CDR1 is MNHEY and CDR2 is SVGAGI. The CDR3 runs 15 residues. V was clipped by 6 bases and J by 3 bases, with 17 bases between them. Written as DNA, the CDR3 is TGTGCCAGCAGCCGACGGGGGACGGGGGACACTGAAGCTTTCTTT. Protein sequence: CASSRRGTGDTEAFF.

In DNA form, the CDR3 reads TGTGCCAGCAGGAATGGATTGGGGCATTCACCCCTCCACTTT. It translates to CASRNGLGHSPLHF. J is TRBJ1-6 and V is TRBV7-2; D is possibly TRBD1 (5 bases). V lost 6 bases to trimming and J lost 8 bases, with 14 bases between them. Germline V CDR1 and CDR2: SGHTA, FQGNSA. CDR3 length: 14 residues.